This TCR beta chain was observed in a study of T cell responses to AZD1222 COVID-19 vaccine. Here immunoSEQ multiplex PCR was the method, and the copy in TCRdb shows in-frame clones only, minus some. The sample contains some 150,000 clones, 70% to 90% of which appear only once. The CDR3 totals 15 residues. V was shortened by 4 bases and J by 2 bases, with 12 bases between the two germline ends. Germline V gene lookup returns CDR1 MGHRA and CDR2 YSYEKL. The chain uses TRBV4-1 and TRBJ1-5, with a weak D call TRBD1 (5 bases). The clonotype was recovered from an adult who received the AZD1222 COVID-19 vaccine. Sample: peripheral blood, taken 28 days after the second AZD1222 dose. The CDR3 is CASSPRDGGNQPQHF. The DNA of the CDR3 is TGCGCCAGCAGCCCCAGGGACGGAGGCAATCAGCCCCAGCATTTT.